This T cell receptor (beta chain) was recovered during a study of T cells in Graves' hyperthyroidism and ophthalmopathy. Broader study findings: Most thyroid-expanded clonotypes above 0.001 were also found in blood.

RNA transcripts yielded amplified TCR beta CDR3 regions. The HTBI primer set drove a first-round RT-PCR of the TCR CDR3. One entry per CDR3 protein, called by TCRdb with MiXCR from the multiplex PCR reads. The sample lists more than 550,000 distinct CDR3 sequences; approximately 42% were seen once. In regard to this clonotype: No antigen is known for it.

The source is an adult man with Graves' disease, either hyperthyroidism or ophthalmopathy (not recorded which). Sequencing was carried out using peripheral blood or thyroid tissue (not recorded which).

This CDR3 reads CASSVGANVLTF. The DNA for the CDR3 is TGTGCCAGCAGCGTGGGGGCCAACGTCCTGACTTTC. The chain has TRBV9 and TRBJ2-6; D remains unclear. There are 12 residues in the CDR3. V was pared by 2 bases and J by 4 bases, with 1 base between. Germline CDR1 reads SGDLS; CDR2 reads YYNGEE.